This T cell receptor beta chain is drawn from a study of identifying expanded T cells in peripheral blood. Findings and limits, study-wide: Clone count variance between roughly 2-week samples rose with total template count.

Sequenced by immunoSEQ multiplex PCR; TCRdb stores in-frame clones only, minus some. The table has some 70,000 clones, almost 90% seen once. To note about this clone: Its antigen is currently unknown.

No infections or other immune events were documented during collection. Specimen: blood. The source of this sequence is a person between 18 and 70 years old in good health.

DNA of the CDR3: TGCGCCAGCAGCGCGGCAGGACAGGGTGGCGAGCAGTACTTC. Translated, it gives CASSAAGQGGEQYF. The chain couples TRBV4-1 to TRBJ2-7; 8 positions agree with TRBD1. The CDR3 is made up of 14 amino acids. CDR1 and CDR2 from the germline V gene are MGHRA and YSYEKL. Trimming cost V 5 bases and J 6 bases; bases outside gene matches: 9.